This T cell receptor (beta chain) came from a study of T cells in Graves' hyperthyroidism and ophthalmopathy. Study-wide findings and caveats: Ophthalmopathy cases were set apart from stable hyperthyroidism by a 13 V-J model. Most clonotypes expanded in thyroid above 0.001 were likewise present in blood.

The study based diagnoses on clinical symptoms, serum thyroxine and TRAb, thyroid ultrasound and orbital computed tomography. The CDR3 length is 14 residues. The germline V gene has CDR1 KGHSH and CDR2 LQKENI. V lost 7 bases, J lost 5 bases, and 17 bases lay in between. RNA transcripts gave rise to amplified TCR beta CDR3 regions. Using the HTBI primer set, a first-round RT-PCR was run on the TCR CDR3. MiXCR, run by TCRdb on the multiplex PCR reads, gives a single entry per CDR3 protein. In the table there are fewer than 500,000 distinct CDR3 sequences, roughly 15% of which are singletons. This clonotype was recorded at least ten times. The antigen remains unidentified.

Sequenced material: blood. The rearrangement uses TRBV18 and TRBJ1-2; D not certain. The origin of this receptor is a man younger than 30 with Graves' ophthalmopathy. The CDR3, as DNA: TGTGCCAGCTTACCCTCTGCTACAGATTATGGCTACACCTTC. Its protein product is CASLPSATDYGYTF.